The clone carrying this T cell receptor (beta chain) was picked up a small number of times. These data originate in a study of blood T cells in healthy people across ages. Germline assignment: CDR1 MNHEY and CDR2 SVGAGI. Trimming took 7 bases from V and 8 from J; bases not matched to a gene: 12. The CDR3 totals 14 residues. A J-beta primer mix and a sample-barcoded 5' primer were used in a second PCR of about 7 to 12 cycles. TCRdb fed the 5' RACE reads into MiXCR, producing one record per CDR3 protein. Among more than 1,400,000 distinct CDR3 sequences, 42% were seen once, and the ten largest hold 6.5% to 10%.

The sample comprised blood. The clonotype originates from a young woman in good health. V usage is TRBV6-5 and J usage is TRBJ1-2, with 8 bases aligning to TRBD1. CDR3 protein: CASTPGQGPSGYTF. The CDR3 DNA sequence: TGTGCCAGCACTCCTGGACAGGGCCCTAGCGGCTACACCTTC.